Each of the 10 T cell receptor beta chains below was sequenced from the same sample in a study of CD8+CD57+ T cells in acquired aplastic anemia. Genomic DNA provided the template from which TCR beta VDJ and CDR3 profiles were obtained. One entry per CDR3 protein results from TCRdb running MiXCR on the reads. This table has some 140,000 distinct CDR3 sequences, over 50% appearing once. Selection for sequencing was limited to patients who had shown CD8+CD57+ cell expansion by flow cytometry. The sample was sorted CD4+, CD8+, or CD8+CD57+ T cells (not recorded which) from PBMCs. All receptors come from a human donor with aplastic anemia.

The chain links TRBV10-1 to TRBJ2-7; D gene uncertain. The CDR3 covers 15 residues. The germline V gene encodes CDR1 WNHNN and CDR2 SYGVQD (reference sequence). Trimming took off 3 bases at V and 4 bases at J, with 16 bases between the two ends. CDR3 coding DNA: TGCGCCAGCAGTGATTCGGGCCAAGGAGTGTACGAGCAGTACTTC. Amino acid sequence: CASSDSGQGVYEQYF.

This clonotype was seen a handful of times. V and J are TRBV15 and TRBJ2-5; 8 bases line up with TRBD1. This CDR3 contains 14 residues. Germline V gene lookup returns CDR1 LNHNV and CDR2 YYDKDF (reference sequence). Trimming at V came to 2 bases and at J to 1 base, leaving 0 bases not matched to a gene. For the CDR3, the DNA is TGTGCCACCAGCAGACAGGGGGCCCAAGAGACCCAGTACTTC. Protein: CATSRQGAQETQYF.

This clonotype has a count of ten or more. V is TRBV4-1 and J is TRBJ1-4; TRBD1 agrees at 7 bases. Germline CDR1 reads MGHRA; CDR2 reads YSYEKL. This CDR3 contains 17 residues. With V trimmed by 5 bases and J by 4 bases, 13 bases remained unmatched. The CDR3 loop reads CASSDQLRDRSNEKLFF. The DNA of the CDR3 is TGCGCCAGCAGCGACCAGTTGCGGGACAGAAGTAATGAAAAACTGTTTTTT.

CDR3 DNA: TGTGCCAGCAGTTTAAAGGAGAACACTGAAGCTTTCTTT. This translates into CASSLKENTEAFF. The J gene is TRBJ1-1, the V gene TRBV12-3 or TRBV12-4; D remains ambiguous. CDR3 length: 13 residues. Trimming removed 2 bases from V and 1 base from J, with 5 bases in between.

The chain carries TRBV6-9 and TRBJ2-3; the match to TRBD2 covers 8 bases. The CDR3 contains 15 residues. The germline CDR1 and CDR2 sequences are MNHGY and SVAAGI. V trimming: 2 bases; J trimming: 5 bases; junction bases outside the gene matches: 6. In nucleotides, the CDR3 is TGTGCCAGCAGTTATGGGCGGGGGGCGGTAGATACGCAGTATTTT. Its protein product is CASSYGRGAVDTQYF.

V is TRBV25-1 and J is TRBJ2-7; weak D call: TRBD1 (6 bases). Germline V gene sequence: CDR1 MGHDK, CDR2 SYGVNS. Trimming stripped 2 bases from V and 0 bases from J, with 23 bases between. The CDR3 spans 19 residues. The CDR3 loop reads CASSETLIRTGPRSYEQYF. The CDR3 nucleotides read TGTGCCAGCAGTGAAACACTAATACGAACAGGGCCCCGCTCCTACGAGCAGTACTTC.

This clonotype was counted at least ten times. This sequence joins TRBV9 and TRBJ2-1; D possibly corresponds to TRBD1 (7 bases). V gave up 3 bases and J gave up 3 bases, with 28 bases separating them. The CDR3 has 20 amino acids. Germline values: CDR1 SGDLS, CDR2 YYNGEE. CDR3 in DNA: TGTGCCAGCAGCGCCCCGAGGGGGCAGGGGGGTTTGACCGACTACAATGAGCAGTTCTTC. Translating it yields CASSAPRGQGGLTDYNEQFF.

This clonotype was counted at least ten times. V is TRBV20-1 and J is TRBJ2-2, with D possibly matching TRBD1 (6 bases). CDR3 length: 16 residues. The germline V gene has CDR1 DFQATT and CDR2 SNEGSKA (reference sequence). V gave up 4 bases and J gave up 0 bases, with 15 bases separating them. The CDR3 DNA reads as TGCAGTGCTAACAACAGGGAAATGGCGAACACCGGGGAGCTGTTTTTT. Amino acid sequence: CSANNREMANTGELFF.

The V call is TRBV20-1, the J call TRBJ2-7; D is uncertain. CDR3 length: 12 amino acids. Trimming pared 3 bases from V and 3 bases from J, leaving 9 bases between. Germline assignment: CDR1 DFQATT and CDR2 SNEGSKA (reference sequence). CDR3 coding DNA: TGCAGTGCTAGTAGGCGGAGCTACGAGCAGTACTTC. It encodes CSASRRSYEQYF.

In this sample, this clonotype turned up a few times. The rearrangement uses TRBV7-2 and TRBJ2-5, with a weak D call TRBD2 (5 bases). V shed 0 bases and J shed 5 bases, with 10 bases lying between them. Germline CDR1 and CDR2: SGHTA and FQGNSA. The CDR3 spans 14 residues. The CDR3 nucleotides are TGTGCCAGCAGCTTAGCGGCGGGTGCGGAGACCCAGTACTTC. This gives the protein CASSLAAGAETQYF. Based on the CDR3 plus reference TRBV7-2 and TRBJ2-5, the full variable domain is GAGVSQSPSNKVTEKGKDVELRCDPISGHTALYWYRQSLGQGLEFLIYFQGNSAPDKSGLPSDRFSAERTGGSVSTLTIQRTQQEDSAVYLCASSLAAGAETQYFGPGTRLLVL.